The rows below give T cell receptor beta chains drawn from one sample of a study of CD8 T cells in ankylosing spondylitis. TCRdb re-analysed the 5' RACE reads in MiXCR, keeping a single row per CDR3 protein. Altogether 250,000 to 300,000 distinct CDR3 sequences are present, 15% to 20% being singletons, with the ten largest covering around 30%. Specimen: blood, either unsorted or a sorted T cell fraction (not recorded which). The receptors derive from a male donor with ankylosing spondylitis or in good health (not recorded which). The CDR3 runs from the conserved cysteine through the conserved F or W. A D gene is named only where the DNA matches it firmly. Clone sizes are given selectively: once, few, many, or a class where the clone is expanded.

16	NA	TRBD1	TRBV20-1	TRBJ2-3	TGCAGTGCTAGACCCCTGGGACAGGGGACCCCAGATACGCAGTATTTT	CSARPLGQGTPDTQYF
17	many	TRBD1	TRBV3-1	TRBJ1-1	TGTGCCAGCAGTCTCCCGGGACAGGGCTTAGGGGGGACTGAAGCTTTCTTT	CASSLPGQGLGGTEAFF
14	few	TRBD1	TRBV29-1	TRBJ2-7	TGCAGCGTCGAGGGGACAGGCAAAAACTACGAGCAGTACTTC	CSVEGTGKNYEQYF
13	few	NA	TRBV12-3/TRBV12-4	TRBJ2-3	TGTGCCAGCAGTTCCCACACAGCAGATACGCAGTATTTT	CASSSHTADTQYF
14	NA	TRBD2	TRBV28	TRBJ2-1	TGTGCCAGCAGTTCCGCTAGCGGATACAATGAGCAGTTCTTC	CASSSASGYNEQFF
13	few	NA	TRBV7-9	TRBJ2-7	TGTGCCAGCAGCGATACAGGGTCCTACGAGCAGTACTTC	CASSDTGSYEQYF
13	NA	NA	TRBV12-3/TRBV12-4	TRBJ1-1	TGTGCCAGCAGGGATAGGATGAACACTGAAGCTTTCTTT	CASRDRMNTEAFF
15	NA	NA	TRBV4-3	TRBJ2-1	TGCGCCAGCAGAGACGGCAGGGGCCTATACAATGAGCAGTTCTTC	CASRDGRGLYNEQFF
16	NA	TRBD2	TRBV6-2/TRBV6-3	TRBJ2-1	TGTGCCAGCAGTTACTCAATTAGCGGGGGCGACAATGAGCAGTTCTTC	CASSYSISGGDNEQFF
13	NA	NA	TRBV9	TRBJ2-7	TGTGCCAGCATCCCTAATCGACCCTACGAGCAGTACTTC	CASIPNRPYEQYF
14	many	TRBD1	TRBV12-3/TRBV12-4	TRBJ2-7	TGTGCCAGCAGCGTACAGGGGTTACCCTACGAGCAGTACTTC	CASSVQGLPYEQYF
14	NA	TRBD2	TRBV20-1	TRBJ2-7	TGCAGTGCTTCACCGGGACTAGCGGTGTACGAGCAGTACTTC	CSASPGLAVYEQYF
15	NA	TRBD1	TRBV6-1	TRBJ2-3	TGTGCCAGCAGGTCCGGGACAGGGGACACAGATACGCAGTATTTT	CASRSGTGDTDTQYF
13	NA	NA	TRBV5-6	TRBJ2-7	TGTGCCAGCAGCTTGGTTTCCGATTACGAGCAGTACTTC	CASSLVSDYEQYF
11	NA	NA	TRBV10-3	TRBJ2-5	TGTGCCATCAGTTGGGGGGAGACCCAGTACTTC	CAISWGETQYF
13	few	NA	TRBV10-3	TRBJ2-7	TGTGCCATCAGTGAGACGGGGCCTGACGAGCAGTACTTC	CAISETGPDEQYF
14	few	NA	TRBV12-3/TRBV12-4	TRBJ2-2	TGTGCCAGCAGACCAGGACAGAACACCGGGGAGCTGTTTTTT	CASRPGQNTGELFF
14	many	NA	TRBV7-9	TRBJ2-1	TGTGCCAGCGAGTCTGTAGGAAACTACAATGAGCAGTTCTTC	CASESVGNYNEQFF
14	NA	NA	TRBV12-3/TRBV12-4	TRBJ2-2	TGTGCCAGCAGTTCCGCGACAGTTACCGGGGAGCTGTTTTTT	CASSSATVTGELFF
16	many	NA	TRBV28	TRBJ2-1	TGTGCCAGCAGTTTGCCTCCCCGGGACAAGGACAATGAGCAGTTCTTC	CASSLPPRDKDNEQFF